Below, 26 T cell receptor beta chains from the same sample are listed, as sequenced in a study of T cells in Graves' hyperthyroidism and ophthalmopathy. Amplification targeted TCR beta CDR3 regions from RNA transcripts. The study used the HTBI primer set for a first-round RT-PCR of the TCR CDR3. TCRdb re-analysed the multiplex PCR reads in MiXCR, keeping a single row per CDR3 protein. The repertoire consists of more than 300,000 distinct CDR3 sequences, with 11% to 15% occurring once and the leading ten covering approximately 11%. Sequences were obtained from blood. These receptors originate from a woman in her sixties with Graves' hyperthyroidism.

This clonotype was found a few times. This chain joins TRBV2 and TRBJ2-7, with D hard to call. This CDR3 region has 10 residues. Trimming took 6 bases from V and 5 from J, leaving 5 bases between them. CDR1 and CDR2 from the germline V gene are SNHLY and FYNNEI. The DNA for the CDR3 is TGTGCCAGCAGCGTCCACGAGCAGTACTTC. It yields the protein CASSVHEQYF. Complete variable domain (other parts from reference TRBV2 and TRBJ2-7): EPEVTQTPSHQVTQMGQEVILRCVPISNHLYFYWYRQILGQKVEFLVSFYNNEISEKSEIFDDQFSVERPDGSNFTLKIRSTKLEDSAMYFCASSVHEQYFGPGTRLTVT.

J is TRBJ2-1 and V is TRBV6-1, with D perhaps assigned TRBD1 or TRBD2 (5 bases each). In germline, CDR1 is MNHNS, CDR2 SASEGT. Trimming stripped 6 bases from V and 7 bases from J, with 13 bases between. The CDR3 extends over 13 amino acids. The CDR3 DNA sequence: TGTGCCAGCAGAGAGGGGTACTGGAATGAGCAGTTCTTC. It encodes CASREGYWNEQFF.

The rearrangement links TRBV30 to TRBJ1-4; TRBD1 might be the D (5 bases). Between the trimmed V and J ends, which lost 3 bases and 0 bases, there was a span of 14 bases. Germline V lookup: CDR1 GTSNPN, CDR2 SVGIG (reference sequence). The CDR3 contains 16 residues. The CDR3 region is CAWSLQRGATNEKLFF. The CDR3 coding sequence is TGTGCCTGGAGCCTCCAAAGGGGTGCAACTAATGAAAAACTGTTTTTT.

This clonotype was observed a few times. The J gene is TRBJ2-5, the V gene TRBV4-1; TRBD1 aligns across 10 bases. The J segment lost 9 bases and the V segment lost 2 bases, leaving 18 bases of the junction unmatched. Germline CDR1 and CDR2: MGHRA and YSYEKL. This CDR3 region has 18 residues. The CDR3 spells CASSQNRGGQGSRGAQYF. The DNA for the CDR3 is TGCGCCAGCAGCCAAAATCGGGGGGGACAGGGGTCCCGGGGGGCCCAGTACTTC.

This clonotype came up many times. This chain links TRBV27 with TRBJ2-5; tentative D call: TRBD1 (5 bases). Trimming removed 3 bases at V and 1 base at J, with 9 bases between. Germline CDR1 reads MNHEY; CDR2 reads SMNVEV (reference sequence). The CDR3 spans 14 residues. The CDR3 nucleotides read TGTGCCAGCAGTTTTGATCAGGGCCAAGAGACCCAGTACTTC. It is translated as CASSFDQGQETQYF.

This clonotype appeared many times. The rearrangement links TRBV11-3 to TRBJ2-1; 7 bases map to TRBD2. This CDR3 is 15 amino acids long. Per germline, CDR1 SGHNT and CDR2 YENEEA. With V trimmed by 1 base and J by 6 bases, 6 bases remained unmatched. The CDR3 bases are TGTGCCAGCAGCTTAGCACTAGCGACTACCAATGAGCAGTTCTTC. Residues: CASSLALATTNEQFF.

This clonotype has at least ten counts. The rearrangement joins TRBV28 to TRBJ2-1, with 11 nucleotides matching TRBD2. Germline V gene data show CDR1 as MDHEN and CDR2 as SYDVKM. There are 16 residues in the CDR3. The V segment lost 6 bases and the J segment 8 bases; nucleotides outside the gene matches: 12. CDR3 protein: CASSGARTSGLYEQFF. The CDR3 nucleotides are TGTGCCAGCAGCGGAGCGCGGACTAGCGGGCTCTATGAGCAGTTCTTC. Full variable domain (rest looked up from reference TRBV28 and TRBJ2-1): DVKVTQSSRYLVKRTGEKVFLECVQDMDHENMFWYRQDPGLGLRLIYFSYDVKMKEKGDIPEGYSVSREKKERFSLILESASTNQTSMYLCASSGARTSGLYEQFFGPGTRLTVL.

V usage is TRBV6-1 and J usage is TRBJ2-7; TRBD1 matches at 9 bases. There are 13 residues in the CDR3. CDR1 MNHNS and CDR2 SASEGT come from the germline V gene. J was trimmed by 5 bases and V by 6 bases; bases with no gene match: 5. The CDR3 DNA is TGTGCCAGCAGGAAGACAGGGGGTAACGAGCAGTACTTC. Translation gives CASRKTGGNEQYF.

This clonotype was detected many times. This rearrangement joins TRBV20-1 to TRBJ2-7; 10 bases align to TRBD2. The CDR3 extends over 16 amino acids. Germline V gene lookup returns CDR1 DFQATT and CDR2 SNEGSKA (reference sequence). V lost 1 base to trimming and J lost 2 bases; unmatched junction nucleotides: 8. In nucleotides, the CDR3 is TGCAGTGCTAGAGCGACCACTAGCGGGACAACCTACGAGCAGTACTTC. It codes for CSARATTSGTTYEQYF.

The chain carries TRBV9 and TRBJ2-3, with a tentative D call TRBD2 (7 bases). This CDR3 comprises 17 residues. Trimming shortened V by 3 bases and J by 4 bases, and 21 bases separated the two germline ends. Germline V lookup: CDR1 SGDLS, CDR2 YYNGEE. This CDR3 is CASSAKGGREGADTQYF. In nucleotides, the CDR3 is TGTGCCAGCAGCGCTAAGGGGGGGAGGGAGGGCGCAGATACGCAGTATTTT.

This clonotype showed up many times. A read error may produce the germline difference seen at one junction end. The chain links TRBV7-9 to TRBJ2-1; TRBD2 is a possible D gene (5 bases). This CDR3 is built from 12 residues. The germline V gene encodes CDR1 SEHNR and CDR2 FQNEAQ (reference sequence). The DNA of the CDR3 is TGTGCCAGCAGATTAGAGAGCGGAACGCAGTTCTTC. The encoded protein is CASRLESGTQFF.

This clonotype turned up a few times. This sequence joins TRBV7-6 and TRBJ2-3; TRBD2 might be the D (5 bases). This CDR3 contains 17 residues. Trimming removed 5 bases from V and 7 bases from J, with 25 bases in between. Germline assignment: CDR1 SGHVS and CDR2 FNYEAQ. CDR3 nucleotides: TGTGCCAGCAGCCCCGGGGTCGGCTATCCAAGTGGGAATACGCAGTATTTT. Residues: CASSPGVGYPSGNTQYF. Full variable domain (outside the CDR3, taken from reference TRBV7-6 and TRBJ2-3): GAGVSQSPRYKVTKRGQDVALRCDPISGHVSLYWYRQALGQGPEFLTYFNYEAQQDKSGLPNDRFSAERPEGSISTLTIQRTEQRDSAMYRCASSPGVGYPSGNTQYFGPGTRLTVL.

Many counts were recorded for this clonotype. The V gene is TRBV2, the J gene TRBJ2-7, with TRBD2 matching 11 bases. This CDR3 has 14 amino acids. J was trimmed by 5 bases and V by 6 bases; bases with no gene match: 6. CDR1 is SNHLY, CDR2 FYNNEI, per germline. Written as DNA, the CDR3 is TGTGCCAGCAGGCGACTAGCGGGACAGGACGAGCAGTACTTC. Translated, it gives CASRRLAGQDEQYF.

There are many counts of this clonotype. The chain is built from TRBV12-3 or TRBV12-4 and TRBJ2-1, with D possibly TRBD2 on 5 matching bases. Between the trimmed V and J ends, which lost 5 bases and 7 bases, there was a span of 15 bases. The CDR3 runs 14 residues. CDR3 sequence: CASSQRSFGNEQFF. Written as DNA, the CDR3 is TGTGCCAGCAGTCAGCGGAGCTTTGGGAATGAGCAGTTCTTC.

This clonotype was seen more than once but under ten times. A much larger clone sits a single nucleotide away, making a read error possible. The chain carries TRBV5-1 and TRBJ2-7; 13 nucleotides match TRBD2. Germline V gene data show CDR1 as SGHRS and CDR2 as YFSETQ. The CDR3 loop spans 17 amino acids. The CDR3 here is CASSLGLAGGRSYERYF. The CDR3 nucleotides read TGCGCCAGCAGCTTGGGACTAGCGGGAGGCCGCTCCTACGAGCGGTACTTC.

This clonotype was detected many times. V and J are TRBV18 and TRBJ2-7; 11 nucleotides agree with TRBD2. This CDR3 region has 15 residues. Unmatched junction bases numbered 7, after V lost 6 bases and J lost 3 bases. Germline assignment: CDR1 KGHSH and CDR2 LQKENI. The CDR3 loop is CASSPGLAVYYEQYF. CDR3 in DNA: TGTGCCAGCTCCCCGGGACTAGCGGTATACTACGAGCAGTACTTC.

Ten or more counts support this clonotype. The chain links TRBV3-1 to TRBJ1-1, with TRBD1 matching 7 bases. J was trimmed by 0 bases and V by 3 bases; bases with no gene match: 1. The V gene's germline CDR1 is LGHDT and CDR2 YNNKEL (reference sequence). This CDR3 has 14 residues. The CDR3 region has the DNA TGTGCCAGCAGCCAGGGACAGATGAACACTGAAGCTTTCTTT. Encoded protein: CASSQGQMNTEAFF.

V and J are TRBV3-1 and TRBJ2-2; 10 bases line up with TRBD2. CDR1 is LGHDT and CDR2 is YNNKEL in the germline V gene (reference sequence). The V and J ends lost 4 bases and 6 bases, in that order; junction bases with no gene match: 8. This CDR3 contains 16 residues. The CDR3 spells CASSPTGTSASGELFF. In nucleotides, the CDR3 is TGTGCCAGCAGCCCAACCGGGACTAGCGCGTCCGGGGAGCTGTTTTTT.

This clonotype was counted many times. The V and J genes are TRBV30 and TRBJ1-2, with 7 bases fitting TRBD1. This CDR3 is built from 13 residues. The germline V gene has CDR1 GTSNPN and CDR2 SVGIG (reference sequence). With 2 bases clipped from V and 4 bases from J, the junction kept 4 bases outside the gene matches. For the CDR3, the DNA is TGTGCCTGGAGTTCGACAGGGACCTATGGCTACACCTTC. Amino acids: CAWSSTGTYGYTF.

There are many counts of this clonotype. V and J are TRBV18 and TRBJ1-2, with TRBD1 identical over 8 bases. Germline CDR1 reads KGHSH; CDR2 reads LQKENI. With 3 bases clipped from V and 14 bases from J, the junction kept 8 bases outside the gene matches. The CDR3 runs to 12 residues. CDR3: CASSPGQGTPTF. In nucleotides, the CDR3 is TGTGCCAGCTCACCTGGACAGGGCACACCGACCTTC. Complete variable domain (other parts from reference TRBV18 and TRBJ1-2): NAGVMQNPRHLVRRRGQEARLRCSPMKGHSHVYWYRQLPEEGLKFMVYLQKENIIDESGMPKERFSAEFPKEGPSILRIQQVVRGDSAAYFCASSPGQGTPTFGSGTRLTVV.

This chain links TRBV4-1 with TRBJ1-1; unclear D gene. Germline CDR1 and CDR2: MGHRA and YSYEKL. This CDR3 is built from 12 residues. V was trimmed by 3 bases and J by 9 bases, leaving 11 bases between them. The CDR3 sequence: CASSQLTGKAFF. CDR3 DNA: TGCGCCAGCAGCCAGTTGACTGGTAAAGCTTTCTTT.

Concerning this clonotype: A much larger clone differs by one base, so this may be a read error. The CDR3 loop reads CASNFGGTEAFF. The CDR3 nucleotides are TGTGCCAGCAACTTTGGAGGCACTGAAGCTTTCTTT. The V call is TRBV11-2, the J call TRBJ1-1; no definite D call. V lost 7 bases, J lost 4 bases, and 10 bases lay in between. This CDR3 is built from 12 residues. Germline V lookup: CDR1 SGHAT, CDR2 FQNNGV.

At least ten counts were recorded for this clonotype. The chain employs TRBV19 and TRBJ1-6, with 8 bases that match TRBD1. Germline V CDR1 and CDR2: LNHDA, SQIVND (reference sequence). With V trimmed by 10 bases and J by 9 bases, 8 bases remained unmatched. The CDR3 extends over 13 amino acids. CDR3 nucleotide sequence: TGTGCCACCGTGGGACAGGAGGGTTCACCCCTCCACTTT. This encodes CATVGQEGSPLHF.

Only a few counts were recorded for this clonotype. The chain links TRBV28 to TRBJ2-3; TRBD2 aligns across 7 bases. V lost 0 bases, J lost 0 bases, and 0 bases stayed unmatched. CDR3 size: 15 residues. From germline, CDR1 is MDHEN and CDR2 SYDVKM. In nucleotides, the CDR3 is TGTGCCAGCAGTTTATGGGGAGGGAGCACAGATACGCAGTATTTT. Amino acids: CASSLWGGSTDTQYF.

The genes are TRBV29-1 and TRBJ1-1; D is possibly TRBD1 (5 bases). The CDR3 is 12 residues long. Germline CDR1 SQVTM, CDR2 ANQGSEA. Trimming shortened V by 7 bases and J by 5 bases, and 14 bases separated the two germline ends. The CDR3 protein is CSGEAGRTEAFF. CDR3 bases: TGCAGCGGAGAGGCAGGGAGGACTGAAGCTTTCTTT.

This clonotype has just a few counts. The V gene is TRBV5-8, the J gene TRBJ1-3; no firm D call. This CDR3 comprises 14 residues. V shed 4 bases and J shed 0 bases, with 8 bases lying between them. Looked up from germline, CDR1 is SGHTS and CDR2 is YDEGEE. This CDR3 reads CASSVRGSGNTIYF. CDR3 nucleotide sequence: TGTGCCAGCAGCGTCCGGGGCTCTGGAAACACCATATATTTT.